The entry below describes one T cell receptor (beta chain). Antigen specificity is unknown. The sample belongs to a study of cytomegalovirus exposure and HLA in healthy donors. Whole-study findings and limits: There were some public TCRs occurring in many donors, but most TCR sequences were rare. Reported results showed that the classifier diagnosed cytomegalovirus status with high specificity and sensitivity.

The CDR3 totals 15 residues. The J segment lost 8 bases and the V segment lost 4 bases, leaving 11 bases of the junction unmatched. CDR1 is MNHEY, CDR2 SVGAGI, per germline. Sequencing was performed with immunoSEQ multiplex PCR; in TCRdb, only in-frame clones are kept and a portion is missing. This sample carries over 250,000 clones, about 86% of them seen once, and the ten largest clones take 1%. This TCR was sampled from a woman between 18 and 29 years old in good health and CMV-seronegative. The chain joins TRBV6-5 to TRBJ1-2; 9 bases fit TRBD1. Material for sequencing was PBMCs. The CDR3 loop is CASSLYSGTGMGYTF. CDR3 DNA: TGTGCCAGCAGTTTGTACTCCGGGACAGGGATGGGCTACACCTTC.